Here is one TCR beta chain with its context. Indicated time point: pretreatment peripheral blood. The source of the sample is a study of PD-L1 blockade in urothelial cancer. The overall study: Atezolizumab, begun by patients around 2014, was given at 1,200 mg intravenously every 3 weeks. Males with bladder-origin urothelial cancer constituted about 85% of the roughly 30 patients. Analyses were performed on blood at 3 weeks after treatment start (the second dose) and at 6 weeks.

The investigators introduced synthetic TCR analog templates into each PCR as spikes. Data came from immunoSEQ multiplex PCR; TCRdb stores just in-frame clones and leaves some out. The sample lists 30,000 to 40,000 clones; approximately 80% were seen once. Germline CDR1 SGHDT, CDR2 YYEEEE. The CDR3 loop spans 15 amino acids. Trimming removed 0 bases from V and 4 bases from J, with 10 bases in between. Sequences were derived from PBMCs, sampled around atezolizumab (anti-PD-L1) treatment. This sequence was found in a man aged 55-75 years with urothelial cancer. This rearrangement joins TRBV5-6 to TRBJ1-4; D is uncertain. Written as DNA, the CDR3 is TGTGCCAGCAGCTTGGTAGAGGGCGGTAATGAAAAACTGTTTTTT. Protein: CASSLVEGGNEKLFF.